A single T cell receptor (beta chain) is shown here with its context. Its antigen remains unidentified. The sample is drawn from a study of T cells in localized non-small cell lung cancer. Points from the study as a whole: A median of approximately 57 clones ranked among the top 100 in tumor appeared in adjacent lung. Of the tissues analyzed, uninvolved adjacent lung showed maximal T cell clonality, greater than tumor. Because sequencing included only one region (of the tumor), heterogeneity remains possible. Overall survival was longer when the density of T cells in the blood was higher.

Repertoires were generated with immunoSEQ multiplex PCR, while TCRdb's copy carries only in-frame clones and drops some. The repertoire includes roughly 70,000 clones, 86% of them detected once, and just over 20% sits in the top ten. Germline V gene data show CDR1 as LNHNV and CDR2 as YYDKDF (reference sequence). CDR3 length: 16 residues. The input for sequencing was peripheral blood, taken before any cancer treatment. The chain links TRBV15 to TRBJ1-5, with TRBD1 identical over 7 bases. The DNA end lines up better with TRBJ2-3; the J call may be wrong. This receptor was identified in a male donor at least 60 years old with stage III squamous cell lung carcinoma. The CDR3 sequence is CATSRDQGDSNQPQYF. The DNA for the CDR3 is TGTGCCACCAGCAGAGATCAGGGGGATAGCAATCAGCCCCAGTATTTT.